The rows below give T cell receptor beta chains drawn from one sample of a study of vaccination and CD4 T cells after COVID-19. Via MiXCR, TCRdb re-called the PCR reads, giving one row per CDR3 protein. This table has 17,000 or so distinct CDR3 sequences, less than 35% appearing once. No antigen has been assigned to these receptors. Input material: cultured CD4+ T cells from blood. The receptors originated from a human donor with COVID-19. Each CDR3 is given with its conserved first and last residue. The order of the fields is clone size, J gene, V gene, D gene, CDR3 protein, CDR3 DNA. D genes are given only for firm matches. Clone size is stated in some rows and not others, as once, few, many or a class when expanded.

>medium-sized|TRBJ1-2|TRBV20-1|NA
CSATRGANYGYTF
TGCAGTGCCACGAGGGGAGCTAACTATGGCTACACCTTC
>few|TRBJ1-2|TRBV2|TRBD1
CASSSGTGYYGYTF
TGTGCCAGCAGTTCCGGGACAGGGTACTATGGCTACACCTTC
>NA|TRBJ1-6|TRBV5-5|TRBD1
CASVQGALGNSPLHF
TGTGCCAGCGTACAGGGGGCTCTAGGTAATTCACCCCTCCACTTT
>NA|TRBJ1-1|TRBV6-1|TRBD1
CASLRGPNTEAFF
TGTGCCAGTCTCAGGGGGCCGAACACTGAAGCTTTCTTT
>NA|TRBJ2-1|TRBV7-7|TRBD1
CASSSRLRGQGTYNEQFF
TGTGCTAGCAGCTCCCGTCTTCGCGGACAGGGCACCTACAATGAGCAGTTCTTC
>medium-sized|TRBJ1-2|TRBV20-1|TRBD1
CSATWGQTNGYTF
TGCAGTGCTACCTGGGGACAGACAAATGGCTACACCTTC
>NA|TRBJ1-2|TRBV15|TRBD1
CATSLDRGRYGYTF
TGTGCCACCAGCTTGGACAGGGGTCGTTATGGCTACACCTTC
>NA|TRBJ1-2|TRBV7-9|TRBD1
CASSPDRGDGYTF
TGTGCCAGCAGCCCGGACAGGGGTGATGGCTACACCTTC
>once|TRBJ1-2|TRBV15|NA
CAISPRLSQEGYTF
TGTGCCATCAGCCCCCGATTGAGCCAGGAAGGCTACACCTTC
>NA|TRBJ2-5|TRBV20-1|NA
CSARALSGETQYF
TGCAGTGCTAGAGCTCTTAGTGGAGAGACCCAGTACTTC
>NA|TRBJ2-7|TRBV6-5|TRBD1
CASSYSGRFFGGQGASYEQYF
TGTGCCAGCAGTTATTCGGGTCGGTTCTTTGGAGGACAGGGGGCCTCCTACGAGCAGTACTTC
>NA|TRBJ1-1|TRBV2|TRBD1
CASSERAGGRDTEAFF
TGTGCCAGCAGTGAGAGAGCAGGGGGCAGGGACACTGAAGCTTTCTTT